This T cell receptor beta chain was identified in a study of cytomegalovirus exposure and HLA in healthy donors. At the level of the study: Findings of an earlier analysis included some 110 million unique TCR beta sequences from around 180 million T cells.

PCR used 60 Vbeta primers and 13 Jbeta primers. The repertoire was sequenced with immunoSEQ multiplex PCR; TCRdb's copy has only in-frame clones and lacks some. This table has 110,000 to 150,000 clones, approximately 80% appearing once. General study findings and limits: Follow-up analysis later connected one missense variant in DCLRE1C with trimming of TCR beta V- and J-genes. It was reported in a later analysis that an Asian-associated ancestry cluster showed fewer N-insertions than the approximately 690-donor mean.

This CDR3 region has 14 residues. Germline V gene data show CDR1 as MDHEN and CDR2 as SYDVKM. V lost 2 bases, J lost 5 bases, and 12 bases lay in between. With respect to this clone: Antigen specificity is unknown.

The specimen was PBMCs. This chain joins TRBV28 and TRBJ2-5; possibly TRBD1 for D (6 bases). The receptor was derived from a woman between 40 and 55 years old in good health and CMV-seropositive. CDR3 residues: CASSLGQGWETQYF. The CDR3 region has the DNA TGTGCCAGCAGTTTAGGGCAGGGGTGGGAGACCCAGTACTTC.